Listed below are T cell receptor beta chains from one sample, sequenced in a study of shared clonotypes between healthy human individuals. The table came from immunoSEQ multiplex PCR; TCRdb's copy has only in-frame clones and leaves some out. In the table there are around 990,000 clones, about 80% of which are singletons. The sequencing input was memory CD4+ T cells from PBMCs. Receptors originate from a man between 18 and 29 years old in good health. Some clones in this sample may be carry-over from other donors' samples. CDR3s include the opening cysteine and the closing phenylalanine or tryptophan. A D gene is named only where the DNA matches it firmly. A clone size is listed for some rows: how often the clone was seen (once, few, many), or a class if it is expanded.

TRBV23-1	.	few	TRBJ1-5	TGCGCCAGCAGGGACGAGGGGGGCTACTTCAATCAGCCCCAGCATTTT	CASRDEGGYFNQPQHF
TRBV29-1	.	.	TRBJ2-2	TGCAGCGTCCACGGGACCCCCGGGGCCGGGGAGCTGTTTTTT	CSVHGTPGAGELFF
TRBV5-6	.	.	TRBJ2-1	TGTGCCAGCAGCTTGGAAGAGTACAATGAGCAGTTCTTC	CASSLEEYNEQFF
TRBV28	.	.	TRBJ2-4	TGTGCCAGCAGTAGATCGGGAGTTGCGAACATTCAGTACTTC	CASSRSGVANIQYF
TRBV4-2	.	.	TRBJ2-7	TGTGCCAGCAGCCAAGATCGGGCCGGGAGCTCCTACGAGCAGTACTTC	CASSQDRAGSSYEQYF
TRBV13	.	once	TRBJ2-5	TGTGCCAGCAGCTTAGCCCGGGGAGGGACCCAGTACTTC	CASSLARGGTQYF
TRBV18	.	.	TRBJ2-2	TGTGCCAGCTCACCGGCGGCGACGAACACCGGGGAGCTGTTTTTT	CASSPAATNTGELFF
TRBV6-4	.	.	TRBJ2-2	TGTGCCAGCAGTGACAAGCCGGGCACCGGGGAGCTGTTTTTT	CASSDKPGTGELFF
TRBV13	.	.	TRBJ1-2	TGTGCCAGCAGCCCCCTCCGAACAGCCACTTTTAACTATGGCTACACCTTC	CASSPLRTATFNYGYTF
TRBV28	TRBD2	few	TRBJ2-7	TGTGCCAGCACACCAACTAGCGGGAGGGCGGGAAGGTACGAGCAGTACTTC	CASTPTSGRAGRYEQYF
TRBV7-2	.	.	TRBJ2-7	TGTGCCAGCAGCTCGGACACTCTTAGGGCCTACGAGCAGTACTTC	CASSSDTLRAYEQYF
TRBV30	TRBD2	.	TRBJ2-3	TGTGCCTGTTCCACAGGGACTAGCGGCACAGATACGCAGTATTTT	CACSTGTSGTDTQYF
TRBV7-3	TRBD1	once	TRBJ2-5	TGTGCCAGCAGCCCAACAGGGGCCCAAGAGACCCAGTACTTC	CASSPTGAQETQYF
TRBV28	.	.	TRBJ2-1	TGTGCCAGCAGTCCCCTCCCGATAGTCAATGAGCAGTTCTTC	CASSPLPIVNEQFF
TRBV29-1	.	.	TRBJ1-2	TGCAGCGTGCGGGACGCTACTTCCAACTATGGCTACACCTTC	CSVRDATSNYGYTF
TRBV19	.	many	TRBJ1-5	TGTGCCAGTAGTGCCAAGAATAGCAATCAGCCCCAGCATTTT	CASSAKNSNQPQHF
TRBV19	.	.	TRBJ1-5	TGTGCCAGTAGTAACCCTAGCGGGAGGGTGGCAGATACGCAGCATTTT	CASSNPSGRVADTQHF
TRBV4-1	.	.	TRBJ1-4	TGCGCCAGCAGCCAAGGCCAGGGGTATGAAAAACTGTTTTTT	CASSQGQGYEKLFF
TRBV7-3	TRBD1	.	TRBJ2-3	TGTGCCAGCAGCCCGGGACAGGGTAGGAGAGAGGGAGATACGCAGTATTTT	CASSPGQGRREGDTQYF
TRBV4-3	.	.	TRBJ2-7	TGCGCCAGCAGCCAAGAAGGGGGCTACGAGCAGTACTTC	CASSQEGGYEQYF
TRBV27	.	few	TRBJ1-5	TGTGCCAGCAGAGATAGGGTCTATAGCAATCAGCCCCAGCATTTT	CASRDRVYSNQPQHF
TRBV7-2	.	many	TRBJ2-7	TGTGCCAGCAGCTCTTATCAGGGAGAGGGGATCGAGCAGTACTTC	CASSSYQGEGIEQYF
TRBV19	TRBD1	.	TRBJ1-1	TGTGCCAGTAGTATAGTGGGACAGGGGGCTGAAGCTTTCTTT	CASSIVGQGAEAFF
TRBV6-1	.	.	TRBJ2-3	TGTGCCAGCAGTGAAGTAGGGGGTATTGCAGATACGCAGTATTTT	CASSEVGGIADTQYF
TRBV7-3	TRBD2	.	TRBJ2-3	TGTGCCAGCAGCTTAATAGGGACTAGCGGGAGAGATACGCAGTATTTT	CASSLIGTSGRDTQYF
TRBV7-2	.	.	TRBJ2-3	TGTGCCAGCAGCTTAACTAGCACTCGGAGGACAGATACGCAGTATTTT	CASSLTSTRRTDTQYF
TRBV6-5	.	.	TRBJ1-2	TGTGCCAGCAGTTACTCAGGGTACTATGGCTACACCTTC	CASSYSGYYGYTF
TRBV10-1	.	.	TRBJ2-1	TGCGCCAGCAGTGAGTCGATGGGGACATTGTACAATGAGCAGTTCTTC	CASSESMGTLYNEQFF
TRBV4-3	TRBD1	.	TRBJ2-2	TGCGCCAGCAGCCCGGGGGACAGGGGTGGTGGGGAGCTGTTTTTT	CASSPGDRGGGELFF
TRBV6-6	TRBD1	.	TRBJ2-7	TGTGCCAGCAGTCCTATCGACAGGGCCGCTTACGAGCAGTACTTC	CASSPIDRAAYEQYF
TRBV19	TRBD1	.	TRBJ1-1	TGTGCCAGTAGTTCCCCGGGACAGGCGAACACTGAAGCTTTCTTT	CASSSPGQANTEAFF
TRBV5-1	TRBD2	.	TRBJ2-1	TGCGCCAGCAGCCCGGCGGGGGAGTCCTACAATGAGCAGTTCTTC	CASSPAGESYNEQFF
TRBV5-1	TRBD1	.	TRBJ1-2	TGCGCCAGCAGCACCCAGGGACAGGGGGATTTTGGTGGCTACACCTTC	CASSTQGQGDFGGYTF
TRBV23-1	TRBD2	.	TRBJ2-3	TGCGCCAGCAGTCATCCCGGGACTAGCGGGAGAGGAGATACGCAGTATTTT	CASSHPGTSGRGDTQYF
TRBV19	TRBD1	few	TRBJ1-5	TGTGCCAGTAGTATAGACCAGGCAGGGGGAAGCAACCAGCATTTT	CASSIDQAGGSNQHF
TRBV7-6	TRBD1	.	TRBJ2-1	TGTGCCAGCAGCTTGCAACAGGGGACTGAGCAGTTCTTC	CASSLQQGTEQFF
TRBV28	.	.	TRBJ2-5	TGTGCCAGCATTACCTCAAGCGGAGAGACCCAGTACTTC	CASITSSGETQYF
TRBV5-6	.	.	TRBJ2-7	TGTGCCAGCAGCTGGGCTGGATCCTACGAGCAGTACTTC	CASSWAGSYEQYF
TRBV9	.	few	TRBJ1-2	TGTGCCAGCAGCGTAGATCCGGTTACCATCTATGGCTACACCTTC	CASSVDPVTIYGYTF
TRBV20-1	.	.	TRBJ2-3	TGCAGTGCTAGCTCCGATACGCAGTATTTT	CSASSDTQYF
TRBV2	.	.	TRBJ1-1	TGTGCCAGCAGGGCGGCAGCCCTCTTGAACACTGAAGCTTTCTTT	CASRAAALLNTEAFF
TRBV28	.	.	TRBJ1-2	TGTGCCAGCAGGGGCGGCAGCCTAGGCTATGGCTACACCTTC	CASRGGSLGYGYTF
TRBV27	.	.	TRBJ2-6	TGTGCCAGCAGTTCTATGGGGCGGCCCACTGGGGCCAACGTCCTGACTTTC	CASSSMGRPTGANVLTF
TRBV9	TRBD2	.	TRBJ2-3	TGTGCCAGCAGCGTCGGCGGGAGGGGGACAGATACGCAGTATTTT	CASSVGGRGTDTQYF
TRBV10-3	.	.	TRBJ1-2	TGTGCCATCAGTGAAGGGGACTATGGCTACACCTTC	CAISEGDYGYTF
TRBV5-1	.	.	TRBJ1-3	TGCGCCAGCAGCCCGGATCGGACGAGCTCTGGAAACACCATATATTTT	CASSPDRTSSGNTIYF
TRBV5-4	.	.	TRBJ2-3	TGTGCCAGCAGCTTGCCAGACAGAGGAACAGATACGCAGTATTTT	CASSLPDRGTDTQYF
TRBV5-1	.	few	TRBJ2-5	TGCGCCAGCAGCACCCAACAGGGAGAGGAGACCCAGTACTTC	CASSTQQGEETQYF
TRBV19	TRBD2	.	TRBJ2-5	TGTGCCAGTACCTCAACCGGGACTAGCGGGAGCCGTGTTGGAGAGACCCAGTACTTC	CASTSTGTSGSRVGETQYF
TRBV6-1	.	.	TRBJ1-5	TGTGCCAGCAGTACAGATCCGAATCAGCCCCAGCATTTT	CASSTDPNQPQHF
TRBV7-8	TRBD1	once	TRBJ1-2	TGTGCCAGCAGCTTAGGGACAGGGGGGGTCTATGGCTACACCTTC	CASSLGTGGVYGYTF
TRBV10-1	TRBD2	.	TRBJ2-2	TGCGCCAGCAGTAGGACTAGCGGAATCACCGGGGAGCTGTTTTTT	CASSRTSGITGELFF
TRBV28	TRBD1	.	TRBJ2-7	TGTGCCAGCAGTCAGACAGGGATAGTTTCCGAGCAGTACTTC	CASSQTGIVSEQYF
TRBV7-2	.	.	TRBJ2-2	TGTGCCAGCAGCTTATCGTGGGGAAACACCGGGGAGCTGTTTTTT	CASSLSWGNTGELFF
TRBV28	TRBD1	.	TRBJ1-2	TGTGCCAGCAGTTTCCCTTCTACAGGGGCGGATGGCTACACCTTC	CASSFPSTGADGYTF
TRBV28	.	few	TRBJ1-4	TGTGCCAGCAGTTGGGGGGGGGATGAAAAACTGTTTTTT	CASSWGGDEKLFF
TRBV6-1	.	.	TRBJ2-1	TGTGCCAGCAGCGTAGAAGAACTTGATTACAATGAGCAGTTCTTC	CASSVEELDYNEQFF